These 14 T cell receptor beta chains originate from one sample sequenced in a study of shared clonotypes between healthy human individuals. Clones were sequenced by immunoSEQ multiplex PCR, and TCRdb holds only the in-frame ones, with some missing. Here the sample spans some 2,000,000 clones, approximately 94% being singletons. The naive CD8 fraction comprised CD45RO-negative cells positively selected for CCR7 and excluded terminally differentiated effector memory CD45RA+ cells. Sequencing input: naive CD8+ T cells sorted from blood. Receptors were obtained from a man aged 18-30 years in good health.

The chain uses TRBV7-9 and TRBJ2-7; the D is unclear. Trimming pared 0 bases from V and 5 bases from J, leaving 17 bases between. This CDR3 contains 16 residues. Germline CDR1 is SEHNR and CDR2 is FQNEAQ (reference sequence). DNA of the CDR3: TGTGCCAGCAGCTTAGCGCTAACCGTGGAAGGGAACGAGCAGTACTTC. Residues: CASSLALTVEGNEQYF.

Regarding this clone: The same CDR3 can be traced to other DNA sequences in this sample. This chain links TRBV9 with TRBJ2-7, with 11 bases aligning to TRBD2. The CDR3 has 14 amino acids. The germline V gene encodes CDR1 SGDLS and CDR2 YYNGEE. J lost 4 bases, V lost 4 bases, and 4 bases had no gene match. The CDR3 coding sequence is TGTGCCAGCAGCCCCGGACTAGCGGGTTACGAGCAGTACTTC. Amino acid sequence: CASSPGLAGYEQYF.

The chain couples TRBV6-5 to TRBJ2-1; TRBD1 aligns across 8 bases. Germline CDR1 MNHEY, CDR2 SVGAGI. J lost 0 bases, V lost 2 bases, and 3 bases had no gene match. This CDR3 region has 16 residues. The CDR3 region has the DNA TGTGCCAGCAGTTACGGCAGGGGGCTCTCCTACAATGAGCAGTTCTTC. Amino acids: CASSYGRGLSYNEQFF.

The V call is TRBV7-9, the J call TRBJ1-1; D remains ambiguous. Germline V gives CDR1 SEHNR, CDR2 FQNEAQ (reference sequence). The CDR3 length is 14 residues. Trimming removed 5 bases from V and 4 bases from J, with 14 bases in between. CDR3 in DNA: TGTGCCAGCAGCCGTCTGGAAGGTCGCACTGAAGCTTTCTTT. Residues: CASSRLEGRTEAFF.

Turning to this clone: The sample carries other DNA sequences with the same CDR3. The V gene is TRBV7-9, the J gene TRBJ2-7, with D unresolved. This CDR3 region has 13 residues. Per germline, CDR1 SEHNR and CDR2 FQNEAQ (reference sequence). Trimming removed 6 bases from V and 3 bases from J, with 12 bases in between. CDR3 nucleotides: TGTGCCAGCAGTCTTGACGGATACTACGAGCAGTACTTC. Residues: CASSLDGYYEQYF.

The rearrangement joins TRBV28 to TRBJ2-1, with D possibly matching TRBD1 (5 bases). Germline values: CDR1 MDHEN, CDR2 SYDVKM. CDR3 length: 16 amino acids. V was clipped by 3 bases and J by 7 bases, with 19 bases between them. CDR3 nucleotide sequence: TGTGCCAGCAGTTTTAGGGGTAATTGGGTTAGGAATGAGCAGTTCTTC. This encodes CASSFRGNWVRNEQFF.

V gene TRBV7-6 combines with J gene TRBJ2-5, with 10 positions matching TRBD1. CDR1 SGHVS and CDR2 FNYEAQ come from the germline V gene. The CDR3 contains 16 residues. V lost 1 base, J lost 5 bases, and 7 bases stayed unmatched. The CDR3 region is CASSLGGTGVWETQYF. CDR3 sequence (DNA): TGTGCCAGCAGCTTAGGTGGGACAGGGGTGTGGGAGACCCAGTACTTC.

The chain employs TRBV28 and TRBJ1-3; 7 positions agree with TRBD1. Per the germline V gene, CDR1 is MDHEN and CDR2 is SYDVKM. The V gene end was trimmed by 5 bases and the J gene end by 0 bases; junction bases not matched to a gene: 7. This CDR3 spans 16 amino acids. CDR3 loop: CASSPPTGSSGNTIYF. The CDR3 DNA reads as TGTGCCAGCAGTCCACCGACAGGGAGCTCTGGAAACACCATATATTTT. The full variable domain, its missing parts supplied by reference TRBV28 and TRBJ1-3, is DVKVTQSSRYLVKRTGEKVFLECVQDMDHENMFWYRQDPGLGLRLIYFSYDVKMKEKGDIPEGYSVSREKKERFSLILESASTNQTSMYLCASSPPTGSSGNTIYFGEGSWLTVV.

The chain combines TRBV30 with TRBJ1-6; D call uncertain. V gave up 4 bases and J gave up 14 bases, with 21 bases separating them. The germline V gene encodes CDR1 GTSNPN and CDR2 SVGIG (reference sequence). The CDR3 is 14 amino acids. The CDR3 is CAWTPREGHDTLHF. The CDR3, as DNA: TGTGCCTGGACCCCGAGGGAGGGCCACGACACCCTCCACTTT.

V is TRBV6-1 and J is TRBJ2-7; D may be TRBD1 or TRBD2 (5 bases each). Trimming took 3 bases from V and 8 from J, leaving 17 bases between them. CDR3 length: 14 residues. Germline lookup yields CDR1 MNHNS and CDR2 SASEGT. The CDR3 loop is CASSDFRGPTKQYF. The CDR3 coding sequence is TGTGCCAGCAGTGATTTTAGGGGACCTACGAAGCAGTACTTC.

The genes are TRBV15 and TRBJ2-1; D may be TRBD1 or TRBD2 (5 bases each). Between the trimmed V and J ends, which lost 0 bases and 6 bases, there was a span of 18 bases. From germline, CDR1 is LNHNV and CDR2 YYDKDF (reference sequence). CDR3 length: 17 residues. In DNA, the CDR3 is TGTGCCACCAGCAGAGATCATATCGAGGGGACGGGCAATGAGCAGTTCTTC. Translating gives CATSRDHIEGTGNEQFF.

The chain links TRBV27 to TRBJ2-5; D is uncertain. The CDR3 runs 14 residues. V was cut by 2 bases and J by 5 bases, with 12 bases left in between. CDR1 is MNHEY and CDR2 is SMNVEV in the germline V gene (reference sequence). This CDR3 is CASSLGTHPETQYF. DNA of the CDR3: TGTGCCAGCAGTTTAGGAACTCATCCCGAGACCCAGTACTTC.

As regards this clone: This same CDR3 is encoded by further DNA sequences in the sample. The V call is TRBV11-3, the J call TRBJ2-7, with D hard to call. Trimming left V 1 base short and J 0 bases short, with 4 bases between. Germline V gene data show CDR1 as SGHNT and CDR2 as YENEEA. This CDR3 region has 13 residues. CDR3 DNA: TGTGCCAGCAGCTTAGCAGCCTCCTACGAGCAGTACTTC. Translation gives CASSLAASYEQYF.

As to this clone: Different DNA sequences within this sample yield the same CDR3. CDR3 nucleotides: TGTGCCAGCAGCTTACTGGCGGGAACAGATACGCAGTATTTT. Translation gives CASSLLAGTDTQYF. The chain joins TRBV7-2 to TRBJ2-3; a possible D gene is TRBD2 (6 bases). The CDR3 covers 14 residues. V lost 2 bases, J lost 3 bases, and 9 bases lay in between. The V gene's germline CDR1 is SGHTA and CDR2 FQGNSA.